One T cell receptor beta chain is described in this entry. Its antigen is undetermined. This specimen belongs to a study of blood T cells in healthy people across ages. Extraction yielded at least 5 micrograms of total RNA per sample. The authors ran a second PCR of roughly 6 to 12 cycles using a sample-barcoded 5' primer and a J-beta primer mix. Via MiXCR, TCRdb re-called the 5' RACE reads, giving one row per CDR3 protein. The table records 600,000 to 1,000,000 distinct CDR3 sequences, about three fifths of them present only once. Study-level findings and limits: Per million T cells, TCR beta diversity dropped roughly linearly as age increased.

Trimming cost V 2 bases and J 2 bases, with 10 bases left between them. This CDR3 comprises 14 residues. The germline V gene encodes CDR1 LGHDT and CDR2 YNNKEL (reference sequence). The clonotype originates from a man younger than 40 in good health. Sequencing was carried out using blood. The J gene is TRBJ2-7, the V gene TRBV3-1; tentative D call: TRBD1 (6 bases). This CDR3 reads CASSQHRVPYEQYF. The CDR3 DNA reads TGTGCCAGCAGCCAACACAGGGTACCCTACGAGCAGTACTTC.